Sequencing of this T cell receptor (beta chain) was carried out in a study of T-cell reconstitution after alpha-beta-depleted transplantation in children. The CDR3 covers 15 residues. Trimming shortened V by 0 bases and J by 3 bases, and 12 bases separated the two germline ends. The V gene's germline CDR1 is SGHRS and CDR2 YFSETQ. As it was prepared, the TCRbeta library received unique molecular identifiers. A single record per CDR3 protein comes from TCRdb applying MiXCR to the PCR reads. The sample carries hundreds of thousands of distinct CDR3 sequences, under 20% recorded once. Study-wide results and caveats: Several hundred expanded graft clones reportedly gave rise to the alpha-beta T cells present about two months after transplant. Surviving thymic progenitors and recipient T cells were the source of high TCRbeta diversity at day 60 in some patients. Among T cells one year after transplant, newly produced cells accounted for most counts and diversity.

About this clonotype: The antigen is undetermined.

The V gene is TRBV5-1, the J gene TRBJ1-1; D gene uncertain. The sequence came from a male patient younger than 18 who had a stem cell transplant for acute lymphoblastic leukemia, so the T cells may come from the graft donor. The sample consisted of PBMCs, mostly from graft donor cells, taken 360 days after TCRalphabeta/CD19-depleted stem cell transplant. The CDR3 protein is CASSLEVRPDTEAFF. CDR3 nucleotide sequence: TGCGCCAGCAGCTTGGAGGTCCGCCCTGACACTGAAGCTTTCTTT.